These 32 T cell receptor beta chains came from one sample sequenced in a study of cytomegalovirus exposure and HLA in healthy donors. The primer mix had 60 Vbeta and 13 Jbeta primers. The assay was immunoSEQ multiplex PCR, and TCRdb's table has in-frame clones only and misses some. The sample holds under 90,000 clones; roughly 75% are singletons and the top ten take roughly 7.2%. The sequenced material came from PBMCs. The receptors were sampled from a middle-aged woman in good health and CMV-seronegative.

A few counts support this clone. The V call is TRBV6-1, the J call TRBJ1-6; 7 bases map to TRBD1. The J segment lost 6 bases and the V segment lost 7 bases, leaving 6 bases of the junction unmatched. CDR1 and CDR2 (germline): MNHNS, SASEGT. This CDR3 is 14 amino acids long. CDR3 in amino acids: CASTGYRGNSPLHF. The CDR3 nucleotides are TGTGCCAGCACGGGATACAGGGGTAATTCACCCCTCCACTTT.

CDR3 loop: CASSLEVSRAPLHF. The CDR3 DNA follows: TGCGCCAGCAGCTTGGAGGTCAGTCGGGCACCCCTCCACTTT. This chain joins TRBV5-1 and TRBJ1-6; D gene ambiguous. Germline V gene data show CDR1 as SGHRS and CDR2 as YFSETQ. CDR3 length: 14 residues. V was trimmed by 0 bases and J by 11 bases, leaving 12 bases between them.

V and J are TRBV10-2 and TRBJ1-2; D unclear. CDR1 is WSHSY, CDR2 SAAADI, per germline. V shed 0 bases and J shed 5 bases, with 16 bases lying between them. This CDR3 is built from 16 residues. CDR3 in DNA: TGCGCCAGCAGTGAGTCCAAAGGGCGGACGGGGTATGGCTACACCTTC. Its translation: CASSESKGRTGYGYTF.

The CDR3, as DNA: TGTGCCAGCAGCTTAAAGTCGACAGGCAGGGGAAAGGATACGCAGTATTTT. Amino acid sequence: CASSLKSTGRGKDTQYF. The chain joins TRBV7-3 to TRBJ2-3, with TRBD1 as a possible D gene (6 bases). Deletions cut 1 base from V and 6 bases from J, with 20 bases between. Per germline, CDR1 SGHTA and CDR2 FQGTGA. The CDR3 contains 17 residues.

This sequence joins TRBV7-9 and TRBJ1-1; D is ambiguous. This CDR3 region has 15 residues. The germline gives CDR1 SEHNR, CDR2 FQNEAQ (reference sequence). Deletions cut 6 bases from V and 4 bases from J, with 18 bases between. CDR3 DNA sequence: TGTGCCAGCAGACAGACCGGTCTTCGGGGCACTGAAGCTTTCTTT. Translated, it gives CASRQTGLRGTEAFF.

V usage is TRBV25-1 and J usage is TRBJ2-3; 7 bases are a match to TRBD1. There are 14 residues in the CDR3. The trim removed 5 bases at V and 4 bases at J, leaving 6 bases unmatched. Germline V gives CDR1 MGHDK, CDR2 SYGVNS. The CDR3 sequence: CASSTTGTADTQYF. In DNA, the CDR3 is TGTGCCAGCAGTACTACCGGGACAGCAGATACGCAGTATTTT.

This clone was picked up a small number of times. The CDR3 region is CASSQKREAGTEAFF. For the CDR3, the DNA is TGCGCCAGCAGTCAAAAGCGAGAAGCCGGGACTGAAGCTTTCTTT. The chain has TRBV23-1 and TRBJ1-1; D remains ambiguous. TRBV23-1 is an ORF; its function is uncertain. This CDR3 spans 15 amino acids. V shed 2 bases and J shed 5 bases, with 15 bases lying between them.

The chain carries TRBV6-6 and TRBJ1-6; D perhaps matches TRBD1 (6 bases). Germline V gives CDR1 MNHNY, CDR2 SVGAGI (reference sequence). The CDR3 is 16 residues long. Trimming took 6 bases from V and 1 from J, leaving 13 bases between them. CDR3 residues: CASRSSQGSYNSPLHF. The CDR3 bases are TGTGCCAGCAGATCATCACAGGGATCCTATAATTCACCCCTCCACTTT.

This chain joins TRBV28 and TRBJ1-3; D unresolved. The CDR3 runs to 14 residues. Trimming shortened V by 8 bases and J by 4 bases, and 15 bases separated the two germline ends. Per the germline V gene, CDR1 is MDHEN and CDR2 is SYDVKM. The CDR3: CASGLPGQGNTIYF. The CDR3 nucleotides are TGTGCCAGCGGCCTCCCGGGTCAAGGAAACACCATATATTTT. Full variable domain (remainder filled in from reference TRBV28 and TRBJ1-3): DVKVTQSSRYLVKRTGEKVFLECVQDMDHENMFWYRQDPGLGLRLIYFSYDVKMKEKGDIPEGYSVSREKKERFSLILESASTNQTSMYLCASGLPGQGNTIYFGEGSWLTVV.

The J gene is TRBJ2-6, the V gene TRBV29-1; a possible D gene is TRBD1 (5 bases). The germline V gene has CDR1 SQVTM and CDR2 ANQGSEA. V lost 7 bases to trimming and J lost 0 bases, with 7 bases between them. The CDR3 loop spans 13 amino acids. This CDR3 is CSADTSGANVLTF. In nucleotides, the CDR3 is TGCAGCGCGGACACCTCTGGGGCCAACGTCCTGACTTTC.

In regard to this clone: The junction and the germline gene differ at one end; a read error may be behind it. The chain joins TRBV4-1 to TRBJ1-3, with D possibly TRBD1 on 5 matching bases. CDR1 and CDR2 (germline): MGHRA, YSYEKL. This CDR3 spans 13 amino acids. CDR3 sequence reads: CASRGGMGSTIYF. CDR3 in DNA: TGCGCCAGCAGGGGGGGAATGGGAAGCACCATATATTTT.

The rearrangement uses TRBV4-1 and TRBJ2-7, with D possibly matching TRBD2 (6 bases). The germline V gene has CDR1 MGHRA and CDR2 YSYEKL. This CDR3 has 15 residues. V was cut by 1 base and J by 1 base, with 11 bases left in between. The CDR3, as DNA: TGCGCCAGCAGCCAAGTCTCGGGGGAATCCTACGAGCAGTACTTC. This sequence encodes CASSQVSGESYEQYF.

CDR3 protein: CASSPLEAGGYTQYF. CDR3 nucleotides: TGTGCCAGCAGTCCCCTGGAAGCGGGGGGGTATACGCAGTATTTT. The V and J genes are TRBV27 and TRBJ2-3; 10 positions agree with TRBD2. Germline assignment: CDR1 MNHEY and CDR2 SMNVEV (reference sequence). This CDR3 is built from 15 residues. The ends lost 5 bases at V and 7 bases at J; junction bases unmatched: 9.

This clone was seen more than once but under ten times. This chain connects TRBV6-5 to TRBJ1-1; 7 bases line up with TRBD1. CDR1 is MNHEY and CDR2 is SVGAGI in the germline V gene. Trimming at V came to 6 bases and at J to 5 bases, leaving 12 bases not matched to a gene. The CDR3 is made up of 15 amino acids. CDR3 region: CASRRSTGVETEAFF. CDR3 bases: TGTGCCAGCAGGCGTAGCACAGGGGTTGAAACTGAAGCTTTCTTT.

The chain uses TRBV14 and TRBJ1-4, with D unresolved. Looked up from germline, CDR1 is SGHDN and CDR2 is FVKESK. V was clipped by 0 bases and J by 10 bases, with 21 bases between them. CDR3 size: 17 residues. This CDR3 is CASSQEPNNGGRGKLFF. As DNA, the CDR3 is TGTGCCAGCAGCCAAGAACCGAACAACGGCGGTCGGGGAAAACTGTTTTTT.

The chain is built from TRBV5-1 and TRBJ2-7; TRBD2 might be the D (5 bases). Germline V gene data show CDR1 as SGHRS and CDR2 as YFSETQ. V dropped 4 bases and J dropped 2 bases, with 16 bases sitting between them. The CDR3 length is 15 residues. CDR3 nucleotides: TGCGCCAGCAGCGAGGTGGGGAGTGAGCCCTACGAGCAGTACTTC. It encodes CASSEVGSEPYEQYF.

The chain is built from TRBV5-6 and TRBJ1-4; TRBD1 aligns across 8 bases. The J segment lost 8 bases and the V segment lost 2 bases, leaving 5 bases of the junction unmatched. From germline, CDR1 is SGHDT and CDR2 YYEEEE. The CDR3 covers 14 residues. The CDR3 DNA follows: TGTGCCAGCAGCTTTCAGGGGGCGGGCGAAAAACTGTTTTTT. This gives the protein CASSFQGAGEKLFF. The complete variable domain, with remaining parts taken from reference TRBV5-6 and TRBJ1-4, reads DAGVTQSPTHLIKTRGQQVTLRCSPKSGHDTVSWYQQALGQGPQFIFQYYEEEERQRGNFPDRFSGHQFPNYSSELNVNALLLGDSALYLCASSFQGAGEKLFFGSGTQLSVL.

The V and J genes are TRBV27 and TRBJ1-2, with 7 bases aligning to TRBD1. V shed 5 bases and J 5 bases; nucleotides not matched to a gene: 11. Per germline, CDR1 MNHEY and CDR2 SMNVEV (reference sequence). This CDR3 has 15 residues. The CDR3, as DNA: TGTGCCAGCAGTGCATTACAGGGGAGTGGATATGGCTACACCTTC. It encodes CASSALQGSGYGYTF.

The rearrangement uses TRBV7-9 and TRBJ1-1; weak D call: TRBD1 (5 bases). V lost 0 bases, J lost 1 base, and 6 bases lay in between. Germline CDR1 SEHNR, CDR2 FQNEAQ (reference sequence). This CDR3 is built from 14 residues. As DNA, the CDR3 is TGTGCCAGCAGCTTAGCAGGGGCGAACACTGAAGCTTTCTTT. It is translated as CASSLAGANTEAFF.

The chain joins TRBV5-1 to TRBJ1-1; 9 positions match TRBD1. Germline V gene data show CDR1 as SGHRS and CDR2 as YFSETQ. The CDR3 has 18 amino acids. With V trimmed by 4 bases and J by 1 base, 14 bases remained unmatched. The CDR3 region has the DNA TGCGCCAGCAGCCCATCCCCGCCGGGACAGGGACCGAACACTGAAGCTTTCTTT. Its protein is CASSPSPPGQGPNTEAFF.

V and J are TRBV27 and TRBJ2-2; D is perhaps TRBD2 (5 bases). The CDR3 runs to 14 residues. Germline assignment: CDR1 MNHEY and CDR2 SMNVEV (reference sequence). Trimming removed 2 bases at V and 6 bases at J, with 10 bases between. The CDR3 region is CASSLGSAAGELFF. The CDR3 bases are TGTGCCAGCAGTTTAGGCTCAGCGGCCGGGGAGCTGTTTTTT.

Only one count was recorded for this clone. The chain is built from TRBV29-1 and TRBJ1-1; 10 positions match TRBD1. The CDR3 runs 16 residues. Germline trimming cut 2 bases from V and 3 bases from J; bases unmatched to any gene: 9. Germline lookup yields CDR1 SQVTM and CDR2 ANQGSEA. The CDR3 reads CSVERGRQGADTEAFF. Here the CDR3 DNA reads TGCAGCGTTGAAAGGGGTCGACAGGGGGCGGACACTGAAGCTTTCTTT.

The chain recombines TRBV30 with TRBJ1-2, with D perhaps TRBD1 (6 bases). The CDR3 is 14 residues long. V lost 5 bases to trimming and J lost 2 bases, with 15 bases between them. The germline CDR1 and CDR2 sequences are GTSNPN and SVGIG (reference sequence). CDR3 coding DNA: TGTGCCTGGGGTACAGGGCATTCAAACTATGGCTACACCTTC. It translates to CAWGTGHSNYGYTF.

In its sample, this clone was seen once. DNA of the CDR3: TGTGCCAGCAGTGAATCAGGGCGGACCTCTGGAAACACCATATATTTT. It translates to CASSESGRTSGNTIYF. V is TRBV2 and J is TRBJ1-3; D perhaps matches TRBD1 (5 bases). The germline V gene encodes CDR1 SNHLY and CDR2 FYNNEI. V lost 2 bases and J lost 0, with 11 bases in between. The CDR3 spans 16 residues. Full variable domain (remainder filled in from reference TRBV2 and TRBJ1-3): EPEVTQTPSHQVTQMGQEVILRCVPISNHLYFYWYRQILGQKVEFLVSFYNNEISEKSEIFDDQFSVERPDGSNFTLKIRSTKLEDSAMYFCASSESGRTSGNTIYFGEGSWLTVV.

The count of this clone is one. V is TRBV7-2 and J is TRBJ2-1; 14 bases match TRBD2. V lost 1 base to trimming and J lost 5 bases; unmatched junction nucleotides: 1. Germline values: CDR1 SGHTA, CDR2 FQGNSA. The CDR3 is made up of 16 amino acids. CDR3 loop: CASSLGLAGGDNEQFF. The CDR3 DNA follows: TGTGCCAGCAGCTTAGGACTAGCGGGAGGGGACAATGAGCAGTTCTTC.

V and J are TRBV11-2 and TRBJ1-4; D remains unclear. The CDR3 is 13 amino acids. V lost 1 base and J 11 bases, leaving 11 bases between the germline ends. The germline CDR1 and CDR2 sequences are SGHAT and FQNNGV. The CDR3 region is CASSLGRERKLFF. In DNA form, the CDR3 reads TGTGCCAGCAGCTTAGGGCGGGAGAGGAAACTGTTTTTT.

This clone was seen a handful of times. The genes are TRBV7-8 and TRBJ1-3, with 8 bases identical to TRBD1. CDR3 length equals 18 residues. With V trimmed by 1 base and J by 1 base, 9 bases remained unmatched. Germline-derived CDR1 and CDR2 are SGHVS and FQNEAQ. CDR3 sequence (DNA): TGTGCCAGCAGCTTAGGTTTATCGCAGGGGGCTTCTGGAAACACCATATATTTT. Translated, it gives CASSLGLSQGASGNTIYF.

The chain combines TRBV28 with TRBJ1-2; 7 nucleotides line up with TRBD1. The CDR3 has 13 amino acids. The germline CDR1 and CDR2 sequences are MDHEN and SYDVKM. With 3 bases clipped from V and 5 bases from J, the junction kept 3 bases outside the gene matches. CDR3 nucleotides: TGTGCCAGCAGTTTGGACAGGTCTTATGGCTACACCTTC. Translating gives CASSLDRSYGYTF.

The chain is built from TRBV11-2 and TRBJ1-6; possibly TRBD1 for D (6 bases). This CDR3 is 15 amino acids long. Trimming took 5 bases from V and 7 from J, leaving 15 bases between them. The germline CDR1 and CDR2 sequences are SGHAT and FQNNGV. The DNA for the CDR3 is TGTGCCAGCAGCCTACGGACAGCTTGGAATTCACCCCTCCACTTT. The encoded protein is CASSLRTAWNSPLHF.

The chain is built from TRBV13 and TRBJ1-1; TRBD1 might be the D (6 bases). The CDR3 has 12 residues. Germline CDR1 reads PRHDT; CDR2 reads FYEKMQ (reference sequence). The V end lost 7 bases, the J end lost 3 bases, and 9 bases lay between the germline ends. The CDR3 reads CASTQGYTEAFF. Here the CDR3 DNA reads TGTGCCAGCACACAGGGATACACTGAAGCTTTCTTT.

The gene calls are TRBV5-1 and TRBJ2-3; 7 positions agree with TRBD1. V lost 2 bases and J lost 2; bases outside the gene matches: 8. Germline V lookup: CDR1 SGHRS, CDR2 YFSETQ. The CDR3 is made up of 16 amino acids. CDR3 DNA sequence: TGCGCCAGCAGCTTAGACCGGGACAGACCCACAGATACGCAGTATTTT. This sequence encodes CASSLDRDRPTDTQYF.

The chain combines TRBV5-1 with TRBJ2-5, with TRBD1 matching over 9 bases. Germline trimming cut 0 bases from V and 2 bases from J; bases unmatched to any gene: 5. Germline assignment: CDR1 SGHRS and CDR2 YFSETQ. This CDR3 contains 16 residues. The CDR3 DNA follows: TGCGCCAGCAGCTTGGGTATTGGGACAGGGCAAGAGACCCAGTACTTC. Encoded protein: CASSLGIGTGQETQYF.